This TCR beta chain derives from a study of blood T cell repertoires in COVID-19. As for the study in general: From the United States, Italy and Spain came samples of acute and convalescent COVID-19. In each case, the material was cDNA or gDNA derived from T cells, B-cell-depleted T cells, or PBMCs.

Profiling relied on immunoSEQ multiplex PCR, and the TCRdb table lists in-frame clones only, not all of them. Of roughly 80,000 clones in the sample, roughly 84% were seen once. Germline V gene sequence: CDR1 SEHNR, CDR2 FQNEAQ (reference sequence). The CDR3 is made up of 14 amino acids. The ends were cut back, 3 bases at V and 0 bases at J, with 5 bases in the middle. This receptor was identified in a man in his fifties with acute or convalescent COVID-19. The sequenced sample consisted of peripheral blood. The chain combines TRBV7-9 with TRBJ1-4; no clear D gene. CDR3: CASSLRATNEKLFF. CDR3 DNA: TGTGCCAGCAGCTTGAGGGCAACTAATGAAAAACTGTTTTTT.